The next 31 T cell receptor beta chains were all read from a single sample in a study of early T cells in non-severe SARS-CoV-2 infection. TCRdb reanalysed the 5' RACE reads using MiXCR and keeps one entry per CDR3 protein. Among fewer than 100,000 distinct CDR3 sequences listed, about a sixth were seen once. What was sequenced was whole blood. Every receptor here comes from an adult who was a healthcare worker with PCR-confirmed SARS-CoV-2 infection or an uninfected control (not recorded which).

This CDR3 reads CASSPRDRYNEQFF. DNA of the CDR3: TGTGCCAGCAGCCCTCGGGACAGATACAATGAGCAGTTCTTC. V gene TRBV3-1 combines with J gene TRBJ2-1, with 7 bases identical to TRBD1. CDR1 and CDR2 (germline): LGHDT, YNNKEL (reference sequence). This CDR3 spans 14 amino acids. With 4 bases clipped from V and 4 bases from J, the junction kept 4 bases outside the gene matches.

This clonotype came up many times. As DNA, the CDR3 is TGCGCCAGCAGCCCCGAATTGACAGGGGGGAGACCCCTCCACTTT. It yields the protein CASSPELTGGRPLHF. V gene TRBV5-1 combines with J gene TRBJ1-6; 9 bases match TRBD1. CDR3 length equals 15 residues. Germline CDR1 and CDR2: SGHRS and YFSETQ. J lost 12 bases, V lost 4 bases, and 11 bases had no gene match. Based on the CDR3 plus reference TRBV5-1 and TRBJ1-6, the full variable domain is KAGVTQTPRYLIKTRGQQVTLSCSPISGHRSVSWYQQTPGQGLQFLFEYFSETQRNKGNFPGRFSGRQFSNSRSEMNVSTLELGDSALYLCASSPELTGGRPLHFGNGTRLTVT.

The chain employs TRBV29-1 and TRBJ2-7, with D possibly being TRBD1 (5 bases). Germline values: CDR1 SQVTM, CDR2 ANQGSEA. This CDR3 comprises 12 residues. Trimming cost V 6 bases and J 5 bases, with 14 bases left between them. The CDR3 DNA is TGCAGCGTGACAGTGACCCTAGACGAGCAGTACTTC. Protein: CSVTVTLDEQYF.

This clonotype was found a few times. V gene TRBV6-6 combines with J gene TRBJ2-7, with 9 bases matching TRBD2. Germline V CDR1 and CDR2: MNHNY, SVGAGI (reference sequence). Trimming removed 6 bases from V and 0 bases from J; junction bases left unmatched: 6. This CDR3 is 15 amino acids long. CDR3 sequence (DNA): TGTGCCAGCAGCACAGGACTAGCGTTCTCCTACGAGCAGTACTTC. Its translation: CASSTGLAFSYEQYF.

This clonotype was found a few times. The V and J genes are TRBV5-1 and TRBJ2-7; TRBD1 agrees at 8 bases. CDR1 and CDR2 (germline): SGHRS, YFSETQ. This CDR3 comprises 15 residues. Trimming at V came to 0 bases and at J to 4 bases, leaving 6 bases not matched to a gene. CDR3 loop: CASSLGRTGPYEQYF. In DNA form, the CDR3 reads TGCGCCAGCAGCTTGGGACGGACAGGGCCGTACGAGCAGTACTTC.

V and J are TRBV25-1 and TRBJ1-3, with no clear D. The V and J ends lost 2 bases and 1 base respectively, with 9 bases between them. This CDR3 contains 15 residues. Germline CDR1 MGHDK, CDR2 SYGVNS. The DNA of the CDR3 is TGTGCCAGCAGTGAAGCCCGATTTTCTGGAAACACCATATATTTT. Protein sequence: CASSEARFSGNTIYF.

A note on this clonotype: One junction end disagrees with the germline gene, perhaps due to a read error. This sequence joins TRBV7-8 and TRBJ2-2; 16 bases are shared with TRBD2. Germline CDR1 is SGHVS and CDR2 is FQNEAQ. CDR3 size: 19 residues. The CDR3 here is CASSLTGTSGRAATGELFF. CDR3 nucleotide sequence: TGTGCCAGCAGCCTGACCGGGACTAGCGGGAGGGCGGCCACCGGGGAGCTTTTTTTT.

This sequence joins TRBV14 and TRBJ2-3; 10 nucleotides line up with TRBD2. After removal of 4 bases from V and 3 bases from J, the junction contained 10 bases not matched to a gene. The CDR3 is 17 amino acids. Germline values: CDR1 SGHDN, CDR2 FVKESK. CDR3: CASSLGLAWGITDTQYF. In DNA, the CDR3 is TGTGCCAGCAGCCTGGGACTAGCGTGGGGGATAACAGATACGCAGTATTTT.

This clonotype was observed a handful of times. The chain couples TRBV19 to TRBJ2-1; 11 bases line up with TRBD2. Germline-derived CDR1 and CDR2 are LNHDA and SQIVND (reference sequence). Trimming cost V 5 bases and J 4 bases; bases outside gene matches: 13. The CDR3 consists of 18 residues. As DNA, the CDR3 is TGTGCCAGTAGTCTAGCGGGGGGTCCCCTAGGGGTGTACAATGAGCAGTTCTTC. It yields the protein CASSLAGGPLGVYNEQFF.

The genes are TRBV19 and TRBJ2-3, with 9 nucleotides matching TRBD2. From germline, CDR1 is LNHDA and CDR2 SQIVND (reference sequence). The trim removed 9 bases at V and 1 base at J, leaving 5 bases unmatched. CDR3 length: 14 residues. Here the CDR3 reads CARQTSGCTDTQYF. CDR3 DNA: TGTGCCAGACAGACTAGCGGATGCACAGATACGCAGTATTTT.

This clonotype was observed a handful of times. This chain joins TRBV20-1 and TRBJ2-1; TRBD1 might be the D (5 bases). This CDR3 has 13 residues. CDR1 and CDR2 (germline): DFQATT, SNEGSKA (reference sequence). The CDR3 is CSRTLWGYNEQFF. CDR3 nucleotides: TGCAGCAGGACACTGTGGGGCTACAATGAGCAGTTCTTC.

There are many counts of this clonotype. The J gene is TRBJ2-3, the V gene TRBV18, with a tentative D call TRBD2 (6 bases). Germline CDR1 is KGHSH and CDR2 is LQKENI. V lost 3 bases and J 1 base, leaving 14 bases between the germline ends. The CDR3 is 16 amino acids. CDR3 loop: CASSPLSGGGTDTQYF. The CDR3 DNA follows: TGTGCCAGCTCACCCCTATCCGGAGGGGGCACAGATACGCAGTATTTT. Filled out from reference TRBV18 and TRBJ2-3, the complete variable domain reads NAGVMQNPRHLVRRRGQEARLRCSPMKGHSHVYWYRQLPEEGLKFMVYLQKENIIDESGMPKERFSAEFPKEGPSILRIQQVVRGDSAAYFCASSPLSGGGTDTQYFGPGTRLTVL.

The chain recombines TRBV2 with TRBJ2-5, with 13 bases that match TRBD2. The V segment lost 3 bases and the J segment 4 bases; nucleotides outside the gene matches: 5. Germline V gene sequence: CDR1 SNHLY, CDR2 FYNNEI. The CDR3 sequence is 16 residues long. In nucleotides, the CDR3 is TGTGCCAGCAGTGACCGACTAGCGGGAGGCCCAGAGACCCAGTACTTC. Its protein product is CASSDRLAGGPETQYF.

This clonotype was found a few times. This chain links TRBV6-5 with TRBJ2-1, with unresolved D. Looked up from germline, CDR1 is MNHEY and CDR2 is SVGAGI. The V and J ends lost 2 bases and 3 bases respectively, with 8 bases between them. The CDR3 has 14 amino acids. In nucleotides, the CDR3 is TGTGCCAGCAGTTACATGGTCGGCTACAATGAGCAGTTCTTC. It specifies CASSYMVGYNEQFF.

This clonotype was picked up many times. The chain links TRBV5-5 to TRBJ2-1, with TRBD2 matching over 7 bases. Germline CDR1 reads SGHKS; CDR2 reads YYEKEE (reference sequence). The J segment lost 2 bases and the V segment lost 4 bases, leaving 6 bases of the junction unmatched. This CDR3 region has 15 residues. The CDR3: CASSPREGPYNEQFF. In nucleotides, the CDR3 is TGTGCCAGCAGCCCAAGGGAGGGCCCCTACAATGAGCAGTTCTTC.

This clonotype came up a few times. V gene TRBV3-1 combines with J gene TRBJ2-4, with 7 bases aligning to TRBD1. Germline CDR1 is LGHDT and CDR2 is YNNKEL (reference sequence). The CDR3 totals 16 residues. V was pared by 0 bases and J by 9 bases, with 11 bases of the junction left unmatched. The CDR3 protein is CASSQETAWAGGIQYF. CDR3 coding DNA: TGTGCCAGCAGCCAAGAGACTGCTTGGGCAGGGGGCATTCAGTACTTC. The whole variable domain, remainder taken from reference TRBV3-1 and TRBJ2-4, is DTAVSQTPKYLVTQMGNDKSIKCEQNLGHDTMYWYKQDSKKFLKIMFSYNNKELIINETVPNRFSPKSPDKAHLNLHINSLELGDSAVYFCASSQETAWAGGIQYFGAGTRLSVL.

This clonotype has only a few counts. The chain has TRBV19 and TRBJ2-5, with 8 positions matching TRBD1. The V gene's germline CDR1 is LNHDA and CDR2 SQIVND (reference sequence). Trimming took 6 bases from V and 6 from J; bases not matched to a gene: 12. This CDR3 is 15 amino acids long. The CDR3 here is CASSGRTGSLQTQYF. DNA of the CDR3: TGTGCCAGTAGCGGACGGACAGGGAGTCTTCAGACCCAGTACTTC.

This clonotype was detected a few times. A junction boundary mismatches the germline segment, possibly from a read error. The V call is TRBV20-1, the J call TRBJ2-1, with a possible D match to TRBD2 (6 bases). CDR1 and CDR2 from the germline V gene are DFQATT and SNEGSKA (reference sequence). The CDR3 covers 13 residues. The CDR3 region is CSARERTFGGWIF. The CDR3, as DNA: TGCAGTGCTAGAGAAAGGACTTTCGGGGGATGGATCTTC.

This clonotype was counted only a few times. The gene calls are TRBV20-1 and TRBJ2-7, with TRBD1 identical over 10 bases. CDR1 and CDR2 from the germline V gene are DFQATT and SNEGSKA (reference sequence). This CDR3 comprises 14 residues. V trimming: 5 bases; J trimming: 5 bases; junction bases outside the gene matches: 9. The CDR3 region has the DNA TGCAGTGCTCAGGTTACGACAGGGGGCGACGAGCAGTACTTC. Amino acid sequence: CSAQVTTGGDEQYF.

V is TRBV5-5 and J is TRBJ1-5; D gene uncertain. Germline assignment: CDR1 SGHKS and CDR2 YYEKEE (reference sequence). V shed 0 bases and J shed 3 bases, with 7 bases lying between them. CDR3 size: 14 residues. The CDR3 bases are TGTGCCAGCAGCTTGGCGGCCCCCAATCAGCCCCAGCATTTT. It translates to CASSLAAPNQPQHF.

The chain uses TRBV2 and TRBJ1-4; weak D call: TRBD1 (6 bases). Germline CDR1 SNHLY, CDR2 FYNNEI. V lost 6 bases, J lost 0 bases, and 8 bases lay in between. CDR3 size: 14 residues. The CDR3 nucleotides are TGTGCCAGCAGCCGGGGGCCAACTAATGAAAAACTGTTTTTT. Amino acid sequence: CASSRGPTNEKLFF.

This clonotype has only a few counts. The chain employs TRBV12-3 or TRBV12-4 and TRBJ1-2, with TRBD1 identical over 10 bases. CDR3 length: 13 amino acids. V gave up 6 bases and J gave up 5 bases; unmatched junction bases: 3. The DNA of the CDR3 is TGTGCCAGCAGGGGGACAGGGGCGTATGGCTACACCTTC. Translation gives CASRGTGAYGYTF.

The CDR3 DNA reads TGTGCCAGCAGTCCCCGGGGAGGGGGTAATGAAAAACTGTTTTTT. Translating it yields CASSPRGGGNEKLFF. The rearrangement joins TRBV5-5 to TRBJ1-4; a possible D gene is TRBD1 (6 bases). V lost 5 bases, J lost 4 bases, and 15 bases lay in between. Per the germline V gene, CDR1 is SGHKS and CDR2 is YYEKEE (reference sequence). The CDR3 covers 15 residues.

The chain carries TRBV19 and TRBJ1-2; TRBD1 matches 8 bases. The CDR3 is 13 amino acids. J lost 6 bases, V lost 5 bases, and 5 bases had no gene match. Germline-derived CDR1 and CDR2 are LNHDA and SQIVND (reference sequence). The CDR3 coding sequence is TGTGCCAGTAGTTCCGGGACAGGTCATGGCTACACCTTC. It codes for CASSSGTGHGYTF. Supplemented by reference TRBV19 and TRBJ1-2, the full variable domain reads DGGITQSPKYLFRKEGQNVTLSCEQNLNHDAMYWYRQDPGQGLRLIYYSQIVNDFQKGDIAEGYSVSREKKESFPLTVTSAQKNPTAFYLCASSSGTGHGYTFGSGTRLTVV.

This chain joins TRBV6-5 and TRBJ1-1, with D maybe TRBD1 (5 bases). Trimming pared 7 bases from V and 2 bases from J, leaving 11 bases between. The CDR3 has 13 amino acids. The germline V gene encodes CDR1 MNHEY and CDR2 SVGAGI. CDR3 region: CASNSRTNTEAFF. In DNA, the CDR3 is TGTGCCAGCAATTCCCGGACAAACACTGAAGCTTTCTTT.

This clonotype was counted ten times or more. The chain carries TRBV3-1 and TRBJ2-3; D is uncertain. The CDR3 is 12 amino acids. Trimming cost V 0 bases and J 6 bases, with 4 bases left between them. Per germline, CDR1 LGHDT and CDR2 YNNKEL (reference sequence). CDR3 bases: TGTGCCAGCAGCCAAGAAAGGGATACGCAGTATTTT. Translating gives CASSQERDTQYF.

This clonotype has only a few counts. The chain recombines TRBV5-3 with TRBJ1-2; D is perhaps TRBD1 (6 bases). TRBV5-3 is labeled an ORF, and its function is uncertain. This CDR3 spans 15 amino acids. V was clipped by 3 bases and J by 0 bases, with 12 bases between them. CDR3 residues: CARSSAGATNYGYTF. CDR3 DNA sequence: TGTGCCAGAAGCTCCGCAGGGGCCACTAACTATGGCTACACCTTC.

This clonotype has just a few counts. The gene calls are TRBV7-9 and TRBJ1-5; D remains ambiguous. V was shortened by 1 base and J by 7 bases, with 11 bases between the two germline ends. Germline V lookup: CDR1 SEHNR, CDR2 FQNEAQ (reference sequence). The CDR3 extends over 14 amino acids. CDR3 coding DNA: TGTGCCAGCAGCTTAGGCGGTCCCGGGCAGCCCCAGCATTTT. Protein: CASSLGGPGQPQHF.

This clonotype was observed a few times. This sequence joins TRBV10-3 and TRBJ2-6, with D possibly being TRBD2 (5 bases). V lost 6 bases and J lost 2, with 17 bases in between. This CDR3 comprises 17 residues. Germline CDR1 reads ENHRY; CDR2 reads SYGVKD. Written as DNA, the CDR3 is TGTGCCATCAGGAATACAGAGGGTATCCCTGGGGCCAACGTCCTGACTTTC. Translating it yields CAIRNTEGIPGANVLTF.

This chain joins TRBV11-2 and TRBJ2-1; unclear D gene. CDR3 length: 16 amino acids. Per germline, CDR1 SGHAT and CDR2 FQNNGV. V was trimmed by 5 bases and J by 0 bases, leaving 14 bases between them. The CDR3 loop reads CASSPLLLSSYNEQFF. The CDR3 nucleotides are TGTGCCAGCAGCCCCCTCCTCCTATCCTCCTACAATGAGCAGTTCTTC. Full variable domain (remainder filled in from reference TRBV11-2 and TRBJ2-1): EAGVAQSPRYKIIEKRQSVAFWCNPISGHATLYWYQQILGQGPKLLIQFQNNGVVDDSQLPKDRFSAERLKGVDSTLKIQPAKLEDSAVYLCASSPLLLSSYNEQFFGPGTRLTVL.

This clonotype was counted once. The conserved closing phenylalanine or tryptophan is absent in this CDR3, likely reflecting a read error. The chain recombines TRBV5-1 with TRBJ2-4, with 10 positions matching TRBD2. The CDR3 extends over 18 amino acids. V lost 4 bases and J lost 6; bases outside the gene matches: 16. Per germline, CDR1 SGHRS and CDR2 YFSETQ. The CDR3 coding sequence is TGCGCCAGCAGCCCCCCCTTATCGCTAGCGGGAGCGGTAAACATTCAGTACTCC. It encodes CASSPPLSLAGAVNIQYS.